This T cell receptor beta chain was documented in a study of T cells after posttransplantation cyclophosphamide. Generated by immunoSEQ multiplex PCR, the TCRdb table keeps only in-frame clones and is missing some. The table includes approximately 50,000 clones, 85% to 95% detected once. Trimming took 0 bases from V and 1 from J; bases not matched to a gene: 3. This CDR3 spans 18 amino acids. CDR1 and CDR2 (germline): MGHRA, YSYEKL. The chain employs TRBV4-1 and TRBJ2-3, with 14 bases fitting TRBD2. This receptor was identified in a woman aged 25-40 years in good health and a related stem cell transplant donor. Sequencing was done on a sample of PBMCs. CDR3 protein: CASSQEGTSGGRTDTQYF. CDR3 nucleotide sequence: TGCGCCAGCAGCCAAGAGGGGACTAGCGGGGGCCGCACAGATACGCAGTATTTT.